The present T cell receptor beta chain was sequenced within a study of siplizumab effects on memory and regulatory T cells. Study findings and constraints: Memory cells seemed less diverse than naive T cells, which seemed major alloresponse contributors. Among alloreactive clones, only a minor fraction mapped to unstimulated subsets. Most proliferating CD4+ or CD8+ clones, roughly 80-97%, had no naive or memory assignment.

Trimming removed 4 bases from V and 7 bases from J; junction bases left unmatched: 15. Germline values: CDR1 SGHVS, CDR2 FQNEAQ. The CDR3 runs 17 residues. A word on this clone: The antigen remains unidentified.

Sequenced by immunoSEQ multiplex PCR; TCRdb stores in-frame clones only, minus some. Among over 100,000 clones listed, around 90% were seen once. The chain recombines TRBV7-8 with TRBJ2-7, with 11 bases fitting TRBD2. The sample taken for sequencing was CD4+ T cells sorted from blood. The source is a human donor in good health. CDR3 DNA: TGTGCCAGCAGCTCTAGGAGAATAGCTGGACTAGCGGGTGAGCAGTACTTC. It is translated as CASSSRRIAGLAGEQYF.